A selection of T cell receptor beta chains follows, all from one sample in a study of blood T cells in healthy people across ages. MiXCR, run by TCRdb on the 5' RACE reads, gives a single entry per CDR3 protein. The sample lists about 640,000 distinct CDR3 sequences; about 30% were seen once. Sequencing input: blood. Receptors were obtained from an elderly woman in good health. Each CDR3 is given with its conserved first and last residue. The order of the fields is clone size, J gene, V gene, D gene, CDR3 DNA, CDR3 protein. A D gene is named only where the DNA matches it firmly. For some rows the clone size is stated as once, few or many, or as a class when expanded; others skip it.

many	TRBJ2-7	TRBV6-2/TRBV6-3	TRBD1	TGTGCCAGCAGGCGCCCGGGACAGGGGGCCCACGAGCAGTACTTC	CASRRPGQGAHEQYF
.	TRBJ1-1	TRBV14	.	TGTGCCAGCAGCCAAGCCGAGAACACTGAAGCTTTCTTT	CASSQAENTEAFF
.	TRBJ1-2	TRBV7-9	.	TGTGCCAGCAGCCCAGGACGCGACGGTGGCTACACCTTC	CASSPGRDGGYTF
few	TRBJ1-1	TRBV9	.	TGTGCCAGCAGCGCAGCTCCGGGGGACACTGAAGCTTTCTTT	CASSAAPGDTEAFF
.	TRBJ2-3	TRBV4-3	.	TGCGCCAGCAGCCACCGGGGAACAGATACGCAGTATTTT	CASSHRGTDTQYF
.	TRBJ2-7	TRBV20-1	TRBD1	TGCAGTGCTAGGGTTCGGGAAACAGGGGCCTACGAGCAGTACTTC	CSARVRETGAYEQYF
.	TRBJ1-1	TRBV7-2	TRBD1	TGTGCCAGCAGCAGAACAGGGGGCAAAACTTCTGAAGCTTTCTTT	CASSRTGGKTSEAFF
once	TRBJ2-2	TRBV30	.	TGTGCCTGGAGTCCGACAGTTTCGAACACCGGGGAGCTGTTTTTT	CAWSPTVSNTGELFF
many	TRBJ1-4	TRBV5-1	TRBD1	TGCGCCAGCAGCTTGGATGGGACAGGGGCTGAAAAACTGTTTTTT	CASSLDGTGAEKLFF
many	TRBJ1-6	TRBV20-1	.	TGCAGTGTATCACGTAACTCCTATAATTCACCCCTCCACTTT	CSVSRNSYNSPLHF
.	TRBJ1-1	TRBV7-2	.	TGTGCCAGCAGCCCCAATGGCAAGGGGAACACTGAAGCTTTCTTT	CASSPNGKGNTEAFF
.	TRBJ2-7	TRBV9	TRBD1	TGTGCCAGCAGCGGGGGGACAGCCACCTACGAGCAGTACTTC	CASSGGTATYEQYF
many	TRBJ1-2	TRBV3-1	TRBD1	TGTGCCAGCAGCCGCGCGGCAGGGGGGGACGCCTATGGCTACACCTTC	CASSRAAGGDAYGYTF
.	TRBJ1-1	TRBV29-1	.	TGCAGCGTTGTAACAAGGGGGAACACTGAAGCTTTCTTT	CSVVTRGNTEAFF
many	TRBJ2-1	TRBV7-3	.	TGTGCCAGCAGCTTAGTGGCGGGAACCTACAATGAGCAGTTCTTC	CASSLVAGTYNEQFF
many	TRBJ2-1	TRBV7-2	TRBD2	TGTGCCAGCAGCGAACGGACTAGCCCCAGTGAGCAGTTCTTC	CASSERTSPSEQFF
.	TRBJ2-4	TRBV7-9	.	TGTGCCAGCAGCTTAGGACCCGGGCAGTACTTC	CASSLGPGQYF
many	TRBJ2-5	TRBV27	.	TGTGCCAGCAGTTTATTCGGCCTGATGACTCGGGAGACCCAGTACTTC	CASSLFGLMTRETQYF
many	TRBJ1-1	TRBV5-1	TRBD1	TGCGCCAGCAGCTTCGGGACAGGGGGCTCTCTGGGCACTGAAGCTTTCTTT	CASSFGTGGSLGTEAFF
.	TRBJ2-7	TRBV24-1	TRBD1	TGTGCCACCAGTGACCCGGGGACAGGGTCCGACGAGCAGTACTTC	CATSDPGTGSDEQYF
few	TRBJ2-2	TRBV5-4	.	TGTGCCAGCAGCAGGCAGGGGATTAACACCGGGGAGCTGTTTTTT	CASSRQGINTGELFF
.	TRBJ2-7	TRBV20-1	.	TGCAGTGCTAGAGATCCTCAGGGGCTAATCGACTACGAGCAGTACTTC	CSARDPQGLIDYEQYF